Described below is a single TCR beta chain sequence and its context. Its antigen remains undetermined. Base qualities are not recorded, but no much larger clone differs from it by a single base. Germline trimming amounts to 2 bases on V and 7 bases on J, with 5 as the count of junction bases outside the gene matches. The CDR3 runs 14 amino acids, cysteine and phenylalanine included. The DNA shown is the 42-base CDR3, in frame from base 1. In the germline V gene, CDR1 corresponds to MNHEY and CDR2 to SVGAGI. The cohort consisted of 600 or so healthy bone marrow donors. Cohort members were all nominally healthy when sampled, although unrecorded immune exposures were likely present. The donor was CMV seronegative and was included in the group of about 350 seronegative cohort members. A peripheral blood sample was collected from each donor, and TCR beta sequencing was performed on peripheral blood mononuclear cells. The Qiagen DNeasy Blood Extraction Kit was used to extract genomic DNA from the blood cell samples.

Receptor libraries were prepared by the immunoSEQ multiplex PCR assay. For the multiplex PCR, a mixture combining 60 forward primers for TCR Vbeta segments and 13 reverse primers for TCR Jbeta segments was used. The CDR3 region of rearranged TCR beta genes was amplified from genomic DNA with a multiplex PCR assay. On the Illumina HiSeq System, the amplified TCR beta libraries were sequenced as 87-base-pair reads. In the paper's pipeline: In a later analysis, some 80 million unique TCR beta chains were counted across the 690 or so repertoires, and some 10 million of these chains were shared by at least two donors. To remove PCR and sequencing errors, raw reads were error-corrected and collapsed into unique sequences using a nearest-neighbor algorithm that merged closely related sequences. CDR3 sequences were aligned to IMGT reference sequences to assign V, D and J gene segments. For a sequence to be retained, a match of at least six nucleotides was required to both a V gene segment and a J gene segment. Rearrangements were classified as productive when the CDR3 lacked stop codons and remained in frame with V and J, and all other rearrangements were classified as non-productive. Following IMGT convention, CDR3 was defined as the stretch from the second conserved V-encoded cysteine to the conserved J-encoded phenylalanine. Sequences without an unambiguous match to a single V gene segment were excluded from the earlier analysis of several hundred of the donors. An earlier analysis of approximately 590 of the donors classified V segments as functional when productive rearrangements were above 56.7% and as segregating when the standard deviation between donors was above 5%. A statistical classification framework was built for diagnosing cytomegalovirus status from the catalog of TCR beta chain sequences. V and J gene assignment, in a later analysis, came from comparing TCR nucleotide sequences with IMGT/GENE-DB human TR gene sequences. The TCRdist pipeline was used in a later analysis to assign CDR3 sequences and most-parsimonious VDJ recombination scenarios. In a later analysis, each TCR beta chain was defined by its CDR3 amino acid sequence together with its V-gene family, and reads without a unique V-gene family were excluded. To address suspected cross-contamination and a sequencing artifact, a later analysis removed around 590 highly shared, low-generation-probability nucleotide sequences. In a later analysis, a clonal expansion index for each public chain was calculated from normalized within-repertoire ranks of inferred template counts. Generation probabilities in a later analysis came from a VDJ recombination model fitted to out-of-frame rearrangements, and those results were checked against IGoR. A later analysis scored TCR-TCR, TCR-HLA and TCR-CMV co-occurrence with hypergeometric tests, applying a repertoire-size bias correction to TCR pairs. To estimate false discovery rates, a later analysis permuted the HLA or CMV assignments 20 times. In a later analysis, co-occurring TCRs were grouped with DBSCAN, and TCRdist sequence similarity was added when clustering was performed within HLA-allele-positive subsets. For co-occurrence clustering, repertoires with fewer than 30,000 or more than 120,000 public chains were excluded, along with roughly five repertoires with anomalous nucleotide sharing. Entries here come from immuneACCESS through TCRdb and include only in-frame sequences with V and J called. Some clones fail to appear in such tables; in the studies checked, an unresolved V gene covers under half of the shortfall, and the cause of the remainder is unknown. That table is the source of V, J and clone size, and D and trimming were worked out from the DNA. For this sample the table gives hundreds of thousands of clones, of which over 70% were detected only once. 0.71% of the sample is taken by the ten largest.

The data derive from a study of cytomegalovirus exposure and HLA in healthy donors (dated by TCRdb to about 2017). Background on the whole study: According to an earlier analysis of a few hundred of the donors, 150 million to 200 million T cells yielded over 90 million unique TCR beta sequences and approximately 300 Gb of sequence data. Roughly 300 gigabases of sequencing data and 91 million or so unique TCR sequences made up an early release that covered approximately 650 HLA-typed donors. Of the approximately 400 genotyped donors, over 70% fell in the genetic ancestry cluster associated with self-reported Caucasian donors. The study aimed to test whether cataloging public T cell receptors could reveal signatures of past pathogen exposure. The study used immunosequencing to profile the T cell repertoires of several hundred subjects and linked those repertoires to cytomegalovirus serostatus. Along with the approximately 620-subject first cohort, a separate validation cohort of approximately 110 different subjects was used. To predict cytomegalovirus infection status, the study combined high-throughput TCR immunosequencing, statistical association of individual TCRs with disease status, and machine learning. To study patterns of TCR occurrence, a later analysis re-analyzed previously published TCR beta repertoires from under 750 donors and added high-resolution HLA genotyping. The later analysis used no new phenotypic data to find candidate immune exposures, relying instead on TCR beta sequences and their occurrence across donors. An earlier analysis of some 600 of the donors applied high-throughput TCR beta sequencing to assess whether each TCR beta V gene segment acted as functional or pseudogenic. Donor age, sex, ethnicity and CMV serostatus were compiled together with the repertoire data. In a later genetic analysis, genome-wide SNP genotypes for about 60% of the 666 donors were used, and that subset was treated as a discovery cohort. Every discovery cohort repertoire had been produced on one sequencing platform. Class I and class II HLA loci were covered by the typing at four-digit resolution. The number of donors typed differed by locus, with about 629-630 for A, B, C, DRB1 and DQB1, approximately 500 for DQA1, some 570 for DPA1, and approximately 470 for DPB1. Four to six DR-DQ haplotypes were handled as single units for association and clustering, since linkage in the cohort was strong. Among about 400 genotyped donors of the cohort, an average of about 220,000 unique TCR beta nucleotide sequences was sequenced per donor, of which roughly 17% were non-productive. The full study reports these points: The earlier analysis of some 540 of the donors excluded 15 to 20 rarely observed V segments, including chromosome 9 orphons, because counts were too low. Correlated functional status among segregating V segments might reflect linkage disequilibrium, but an unknown experimental factor could not be ruled out. In a later analysis, several top co-occurrence clusters were reported to appear linked to parvovirus B19, influenza, CMV and Epstein-Barr virus. A cluster of highly shared sequence variants was judged likely to be a technical artifact of the sequencing pipeline. Across donors, most TCR sequences were observed very rarely, whereas some public TCRs were present in many individuals. The study listed around 160 TCR beta chains as associated with cytomegalovirus. Assigning TCR associations to individual alleles was difficult when HLA alleles, especially DR and DQ, strongly co-occurred. Cytomegalovirus status was reported to be diagnosed by the classifier with high specificity and sensitivity in both the original and validation cohorts. A further reported finding was that TCR beta sequences accurately predicted the HLA-A and HLA-B alleles for most subjects in the first cohort. A later analysis found that HLA-associated TCR beta chains were more clonally expanded and had lower generation probabilities than equally common non-associated chains. A later analysis associated about 17,000 TCR beta sequences with specific HLA alleles at a false discovery rate of 0.05. Because the 87-base-pair reads could not distinguish some IMGT-functional V segments, including TRBV6-2 and TRBV6-3, those segments were excluded. A few of the identified cytomegalovirus-associated TCR beta chains were confirmed in vitro to be specific for cytomegalovirus antigens. The authors suggested that the approach could potentially be generalized to other disease states and immunological phenotypes. HLA typing was unavailable for some donors at each locus, so association tests used only the typed subset. V-gene and J-gene trimming of TCR beta chains was associated with a missense DCLRE1C variant in a later genetic analysis, and the association was replicated in an independent cohort. Broadly in line with IMGT annotations, most TCR beta V segments showed up in productive rearrangements about 87% or about 30% of the time in an earlier analysis of 587 of the donors. In a later analysis, most CMV-associated TCR beta chains were found to appear HLA-restricted, with HLA associations seemingly driven largely by CMV exposure. For the cohort, immune exposure information was limited to CMV serostatus. In a later genetic analysis, fewer N-insertions in productive TCRs were reported among donors in an Asian-associated ancestry cluster than the approximately 630-donor mean. In this cohort, only TCR beta chains were sequenced, and detectable features were limited by the absence of alpha or paired-chain data. In a later analysis, the rate of TCR association differed among HLA loci, with DRB1 alleles having the most associated TCRs and HLA-C alleles having the fewest. Roughly uniform sequencing depth across donors was assumed in presence/absence analyses, although this assumption may not hold.

Recombination linked TRBV6-5 to TRBJ1-1, and 9 junctional nucleotides match TRBD1. Input material: PBMCs. This clonotype was sampled from a boy between 2 and 10 years old in good health and CMV-seronegative. Here the CDR3 is given as CASSYDRGNGEAFF. In nucleotides, the sequence is TGTGCCAGCAGTTACGACAGGGGGAACGGTGAAGCTTTCTTT.